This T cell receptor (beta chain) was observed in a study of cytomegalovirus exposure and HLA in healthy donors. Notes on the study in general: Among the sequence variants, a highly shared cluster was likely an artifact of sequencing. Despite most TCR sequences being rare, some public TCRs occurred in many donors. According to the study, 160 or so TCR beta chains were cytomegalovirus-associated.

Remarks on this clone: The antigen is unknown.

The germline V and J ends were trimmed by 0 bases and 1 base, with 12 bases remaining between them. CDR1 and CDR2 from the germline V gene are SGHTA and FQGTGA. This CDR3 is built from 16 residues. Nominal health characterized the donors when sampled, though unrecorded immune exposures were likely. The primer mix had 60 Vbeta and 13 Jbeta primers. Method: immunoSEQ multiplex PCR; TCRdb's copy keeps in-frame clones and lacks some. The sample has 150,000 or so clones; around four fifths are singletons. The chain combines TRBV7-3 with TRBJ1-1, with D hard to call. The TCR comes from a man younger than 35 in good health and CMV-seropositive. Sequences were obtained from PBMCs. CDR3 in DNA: TGTGCCAGCAGCTTAACGTTCTCAAACAAGAACACTGAAGCTTTCTTT. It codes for CASSLTFSNKNTEAFF.